The present TCR beta chain was sequenced within a study of blood T cell repertoires in COVID-19. Study-wide context: COVID-19 samples, acute and convalescent, were from the United States, Italy and Spain.

V lost 3 bases to trimming and J lost 1 base, with 6 bases between them. The V gene's germline CDR1 is SGHTA and CDR2 FQGNSA. The CDR3 totals 13 residues. Clones were read by immunoSEQ multiplex PCR, and TCRdb kept only the in-frame ones, dropping some. The table lists 150,000 to 200,000 clones, around 80% of them singletons. This chain connects TRBV7-2 to TRBJ1-1; D gene ambiguous. The sequence derives from an elderly woman with active or convalescent COVID-19. Input material: peripheral blood. The CDR3 DNA is TGTGCCAGCAGCTTGTCCGGGAACACTGAAGCTTTCTTT. Residues: CASSLSGNTEAFF.